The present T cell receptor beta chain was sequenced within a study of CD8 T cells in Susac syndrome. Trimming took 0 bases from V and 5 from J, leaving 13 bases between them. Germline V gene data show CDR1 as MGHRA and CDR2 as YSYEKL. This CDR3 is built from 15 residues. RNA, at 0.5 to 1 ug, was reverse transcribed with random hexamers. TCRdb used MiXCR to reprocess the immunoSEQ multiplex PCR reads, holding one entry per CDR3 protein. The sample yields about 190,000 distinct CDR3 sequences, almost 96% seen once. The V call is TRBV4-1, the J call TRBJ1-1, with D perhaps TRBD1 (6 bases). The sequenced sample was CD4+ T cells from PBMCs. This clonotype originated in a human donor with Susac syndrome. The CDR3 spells CASSQDRQGSTEAFF. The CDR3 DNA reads TGCGCCAGCAGCCAAGATCGCCAGGGGAGTACTGAAGCTTTCTTT.